This T cell receptor beta chain was identified in a study of cytomegalovirus exposure and HLA in healthy donors. Whole-study findings and limits: TCR beta V- and J-gene trimming, according to a later analysis, was linked to a missense DCLRE1C variant.

Use of 60 Vbeta and 13 Jbeta primers characterized the PCR. Only in-frame clones appear in the TCRdb table, and some are missing; sequencing was by immunoSEQ multiplex PCR. The top ten hold approximately 1.2% of the sample, which has about 120,000 clones, over 70% seen once. A remark on this clone: Its antigen is not identified.

Germline V lookup: CDR1 LNHNV, CDR2 YYDKDF (reference sequence). J gave up 5 bases and V 5 bases, and 6 bases lay outside the gene matches. The CDR3 has 15 amino acids. Sequencing input: PBMCs. J is TRBJ1-4 and V is TRBV15, with 9 nucleotides matching TRBD1. This TCR was recovered from a female donor in good health and CMV-seronegative. The CDR3 is CATSARTGVNEKLFF. The CDR3 region has the DNA TGTGCCACCAGCGCCCGGACAGGGGTGAATGAAAAACTGTTTTTT.